Listed here are 16 T cell receptor beta chains from one sample, sequenced in a study of T-cell reconstitution after alpha-beta-depleted transplantation in children. The TCRbeta library was prepared with unique molecular identifiers. In TCRdb, the PCR reads were re-called with MiXCR into one record per CDR3 protein. The sample consists of hundreds of thousands of distinct CDR3 sequences, approximately 14% of them appearing once. Sequencing was performed on PBMCs, taken before TCRalphabeta/CD19-depleted stem cell transplant. The receptors shown here come from a girl aged 2-10 years with congenital amegakaryocytic thrombocytopenia, due to receive a stem cell transplant.

On this clonotype itself: Germline is not matched at one junction end, which may reflect a read error. CDR3 amino acids: CASRQGKGEQNF. DNA of the CDR3: TGTGCCAGTAGGCAGGGAAAAGGCGAGCAGAACTTC. The chain employs TRBV19 and TRBJ2-7, with D possibly being TRBD1 (5 bases). This CDR3 comprises 12 residues. From germline, CDR1 is LNHDA and CDR2 SQIVND (reference sequence).

Of note for this clonotype: Possible read error: a much larger clone is one base away. The V call is TRBV15, the J call TRBJ1-5; D remains unclear. The V gene lost 4 bases and the J gene lost 1 base, with 5 bases spanning the gap. The length of the CDR3 is 13 residues. Germline CDR1 is LNHNV and CDR2 is YYDKDF (reference sequence). The CDR3 coding sequence is TGTGCCACCAGCAAGTACAGCAATCAGCCCCAGCATTTT. Translated, it gives CATSKYSNQPQHF.

This clonotype was detected ten times or more. The genes are TRBV6-5 and TRBJ2-5; D unresolved. CDR1 MNHEY and CDR2 SVGAGI come from the germline V gene. This CDR3 spans 12 amino acids. Trimming shortened V by 2 bases and J by 5 bases, and 6 bases separated the two germline ends. CDR3 region: CASSYVGETQYF. CDR3 coding DNA: TGTGCCAGCAGTTACGTGGGGGAGACCCAGTACTTC.

The chain is built from TRBV7-6 and TRBJ2-5; 11 bases line up with TRBD2. CDR3 size: 16 residues. V trimming: 7 bases; J trimming: 5 bases; junction bases outside the gene matches: 12. Germline CDR1 is SGHVS and CDR2 is FNYEAQ. The CDR3: CASKTLAGDIEETQYF. The CDR3 nucleotides read TGTGCCAGCAAGACACTAGCGGGAGATATCGAGGAGACCCAGTACTTC.

This clonotype was observed at least ten times. The V call is TRBV10-3, the J call TRBJ2-1, with TRBD2 matching over 10 bases. Germline assignment: CDR1 ENHRY and CDR2 SYGVKD. The CDR3 is 12 residues long. With 8 bases clipped from V and 7 bases from J, the junction kept 2 bases outside the gene matches. The CDR3 DNA sequence: TGTGCCATCTCTAGCGGGAGTAATGAGCAGTTCTTC. Its protein is CAISSGSNEQFF.

This clonotype was counted ten times or more. This chain's CDR3 is CSARQGAEAFF. The CDR3 DNA reads as TGCAGTGCTAGACAGGGGGCTGAAGCTTTCTTT. The gene calls are TRBV20-1 and TRBJ1-1; 7 positions match TRBD1. Looked up from germline, CDR1 is DFQATT and CDR2 is SNEGSKA (reference sequence). With V trimmed by 2 bases and J by 6 bases, 0 bases remained unmatched. The CDR3 totals 11 residues.

V usage is TRBV5-1 and J usage is TRBJ2-3; tentatively, D is TRBD2 (6 bases). Germline V gene sequence: CDR1 SGHRS, CDR2 YFSETQ. V lost 4 bases, J lost 6 bases, and 15 bases lay in between. The CDR3 has 14 amino acids. The CDR3 DNA is TGCGCCAGCAGCAGGGGAGGAGTAGGCGATACGCAGTATTTT. Translation: CASSRGGVGDTQYF.

This chain links TRBV20-1 with TRBJ1-2; no reliable D call. V shed 0 bases and J shed 8 bases, with 13 bases lying between them. The CDR3 sequence is 13 residues long. Germline V lookup: CDR1 DFQATT, CDR2 SNEGSKA (reference sequence). CDR3 loop: CSARDLQALGYTF. Written as DNA, the CDR3 is TGCAGTGCTAGAGATTTGCAGGCCCTCGGCTACACCTTC.

The rearrangement uses TRBV24-1 and TRBJ2-5; 9 nucleotides align to TRBD2. Trimming cost V 5 bases and J 4 bases; bases outside gene matches: 10. The germline gives CDR1 KGHDR, CDR2 SFDVKD. This CDR3 has 16 amino acids. CDR3 region: CATSGGSGSRGETQYF. CDR3 DNA sequence: TGTGCCACCAGTGGGGGTAGCGGGAGTCGAGGAGAGACCCAGTACTTC.

This clonotype was seen a handful of times. The V call is TRBV2, the J call TRBJ1-4, with D unresolved. The V end was cut by 3 bases, the J end by 7 bases, with 3 bases between. The CDR3 loop spans 11 amino acids. CDR1 is SNHLY, CDR2 FYNNEI, per germline. The CDR3 spells CASSDSEKLFF. CDR3 in DNA: TGTGCCAGCAGTGATTCTGAAAAACTGTTTTTT.

This clonotype was seen at least ten times. The genes are TRBV29-1 and TRBJ2-1, with D perhaps TRBD1 or TRBD2 (6 bases each). This CDR3 is built from 12 residues. V was pared by 4 bases and J by 6 bases, with 10 bases between. Germline CDR1 is SQVTM and CDR2 is ANQGSEA. CDR3 nucleotides: TGCAGCGTTGCGGGGGCCGGCAATGAGCAGTTCTTC. This translates into CSVAGAGNEQFF.

This clonotype was recorded many times. V is TRBV12-3 or TRBV12-4 and J is TRBJ2-3; D uncertain. The CDR3 is 12 residues long. V lost 4 bases and J lost 8, with 10 bases in between. CDR3 in amino acids: CASSSSVVTQYF. The CDR3 bases are TGTGCCAGCAGTTCCTCAGTTGTTACGCAGTATTTT.

Many counts were recorded for this clonotype. The CDR3 protein is CASSVTTGTYNEQFF. The CDR3 coding sequence is TGTGCCAGCAGCGTAACCACGGGGACCTACAATGAGCAGTTCTTC. This chain connects TRBV9 to TRBJ2-1; D is possibly TRBD2 (5 bases). There are 15 residues in the CDR3. Deletions cut 1 base from V and 2 bases from J, with 10 bases between. Germline V CDR1 and CDR2: SGDLS, YYNGEE.

This clonotype turned up a few times. The chain recombines TRBV20-1 with TRBJ1-6, with no clear D. Germline values: CDR1 DFQATT, CDR2 SNEGSKA (reference sequence). The CDR3 covers 15 residues. V shed 1 base and J shed 7 bases, with 14 bases lying between them. DNA for the CDR3: TGCAGTGCTAGAGGACCACAAATTGCGAATTCACCCCTCCACTTT. Protein sequence: CSARGPQIANSPLHF.

This clonotype was seen at least ten times. This chain connects TRBV12-3 or TRBV12-4 to TRBJ1-6, with D unclear. The CDR3 extends over 12 amino acids. V lost 8 bases and J 8 bases, leaving 10 bases between the germline ends. The CDR3 here is CASRAGHSPLHF. CDR3 sequence (DNA): TGTGCCAGCCGGGCAGGACATTCACCCCTCCACTTT.

The CDR3 bases are TGTGCCAGCAGCTGGAGTGGGAACACCGGGGAGCTGTTTTTT. Translation: CASSWSGNTGELFF. The rearrangement joins TRBV11-3 to TRBJ2-2; no firm D call. Germline lookup yields CDR1 SGHNT and CDR2 YENEEA. The CDR3 is 14 amino acids. V gave up 4 bases and J gave up 1 base, with 7 bases separating them.